This T cell receptor beta chain is from a study of T cells in Graves' hyperthyroidism and ophthalmopathy. Amplified regions were TCR beta CDR3 sequences from RNA transcripts. RT-PCR in the first round (using the HTBI primer set) targeted the TCR CDR3. One entry per CDR3 protein results from TCRdb running MiXCR on the multiplex PCR reads. This sample has 460,000 or so distinct CDR3 sequences, with 13% to 15% found just once. This clonotype has at least ten counts. There are 13 residues in the CDR3. The germline V gene encodes CDR1 SNHLY and CDR2 FYNNEI. V trimming: 9 bases; J trimming: 8 bases; junction bases outside the gene matches: 6.

The source is a woman aged 18-30 years with Graves' hyperthyroidism. The sequencing input was blood. The chain joins TRBV2 to TRBJ1-6; 8 bases are shared with TRBD1. The CDR3 coding sequence is TGTGCCAGTGGGAAGGACAGGGATTCACCCCTCCACTTT. This encodes CASGKDRDSPLHF. Variable domain in full (rest from reference TRBV2 and TRBJ1-6): EPEVTQTPSHQVTQMGQEVILRCVPISNHLYFYWYRQILGQKVEFLVSFYNNEISEKSEIFDDQFSVERPDGSNFTLKIRSTKLEDSAMYFCASGKDRDSPLHFGNGTRLTVT.